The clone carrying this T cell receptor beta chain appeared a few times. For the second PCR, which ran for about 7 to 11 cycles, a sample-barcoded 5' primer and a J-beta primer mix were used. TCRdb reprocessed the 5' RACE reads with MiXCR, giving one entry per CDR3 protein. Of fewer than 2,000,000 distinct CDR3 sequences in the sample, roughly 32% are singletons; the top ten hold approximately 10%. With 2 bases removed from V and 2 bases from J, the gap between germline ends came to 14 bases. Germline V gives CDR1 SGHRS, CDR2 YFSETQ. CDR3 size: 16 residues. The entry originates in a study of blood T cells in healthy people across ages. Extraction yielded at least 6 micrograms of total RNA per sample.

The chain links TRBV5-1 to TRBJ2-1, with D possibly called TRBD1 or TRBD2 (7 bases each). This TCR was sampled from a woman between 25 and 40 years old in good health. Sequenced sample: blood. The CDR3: CASSLPQGGAYNEQFF. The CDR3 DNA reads TGCGCCAGCAGCTTACCCCAGGGGGGGGCCTACAATGAGCAGTTCTTC. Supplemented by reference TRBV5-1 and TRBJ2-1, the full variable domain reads KAGVTQTPRYLIKTRGQQVTLSCSPISGHRSVSWYQQTPGQGLQFLFEYFSETQRNKGNFPGRFSGRQFSNSRSEMNVSTLELGDSALYLCASSLPQGGAYNEQFFGPGTRLTVL.